At least ten counts were recorded for the clone carrying this T cell receptor beta chain. The record originates from a study of T-cell reconstitution after alpha-beta-depleted transplantation in children. For TCRbeta, the library was prepared with unique molecular identifiers. Each CDR3 protein is one row after TCRdb ran MiXCR on the PCR reads. The sample has approximately 83,000 distinct CDR3 sequences; 7% to 10% are singletons. V was clipped by 0 bases and J by 1 base, with 2 bases between them. The V gene's germline CDR1 is SGHRS and CDR2 YFSETQ. The length of the CDR3 is 12 residues. The TCR originated in a human donor who donated a stem cell graft to a child with congenital amegakaryocytic thrombocytopenia. The chain is built from TRBV5-1 and TRBJ2-7; D gene ambiguous. This specimen consisted of PBMCs from the stem cell graft donor, obtained from the stem cell graft. CDR3 sequence: CASSLESYEQYF. Here the CDR3 DNA reads TGCGCCAGCAGCTTGGAGTCCTACGAGCAGTACTTC.